This TCR beta chain was observed in a study of vaccination effects on CD4 cells after COVID-19 (dated by TCRdb to between 2021 and 2024). Describing the broader study: Across the study, the median time from the second dose to post-vaccine sampling was 72 days (range 14 to 241). The study compared SARS-CoV-2 spike-specific CD4+ TCR repertoires before and after mRNA vaccination in COVID-19 convalescent patients and infection-naive vaccine recipients. The full study included over 8 COVID-19 convalescent patients and a few SARS-CoV-2-naive healthy vaccine recipients. In the study, cultures from other donors were sequenced using the Oncomine TCR Beta short-read assay on an Illumina iSeq 100. Paper-wide results and their limitations: At late post-vaccination timepoints, both infection-induced and vaccine-induced clones showed marked clonal contraction, consistent with waning T cell responses. The study was limited by a small number of convalescent patients, and early post-infection timepoints were lacking. In healthy vaccine recipients, vaccine-induced clones were almost all SARS-CoV-2 mono-reactive, with only 1 of 255 being cross-reactive with common cold coronaviruses.

Library preparation was by the immunoSEQ multiplex PCR assay. TCR beta CDR3 sequencing was performed on DNA from the cultured, isolated CD4+ T cells. Regarding the original processing steps: Non-productive TCR sequences were removed and reads were trimmed to the CDR3 region, keeping CDR3s of at least 7 amino acids. Antigen-specific clonotypes were identified with the MANAFEST web app by comparing expansion in peptide wells against reference cultures. Positive clones required FDR<0.05 expansion versus reference and all other wells, odds ratio above 5, and frequency above 0.1% in two replicate wells. A clonotype was called cross-reactive if it was significantly expanded both in SARS-CoV-2 spike wells and in at least one common cold coronavirus spike condition. CDR3 similarity was assessed by Levenshtein distance with the stringdist R package, and unrooted trees were built with ape in R 3.6.1. TCRdb limited this immuneACCESS table to in-frame rearrangements with V and J called. A share of clones is missing; checked studies link under half to unresolved V genes, and the rest is unexplained. The D gene and trimming were derived from the DNA, and the V and J assignments and clone size from that table. Across this sample there are 65,000 to 75,000 clones, with 70% to 75% seen only once. The ten top clones hold under 2% of the sample.

A note on this clone: What antigen it recognizes has not been identified. The input lacks base qualities; no much larger clone sits a single base away.

In the ViraFEST assay, PBMC were stimulated with viral peptide pools, and TCR sequencing was then used to find antigen-specific CD4+ T cell clonotypes based on their expansion. After roughly 11 days of culture, CD4+ T cells were isolated with the EasySep CD4+ T cell isolation kit. Participants received two doses of either the BNT162b2 or the mRNA-1273 mRNA SARS-CoV-2 vaccine. The absence of prior SARS-CoV-2 infection in healthy vaccine recipients was confirmed by negative nucleocapsid antibodies before and after vaccination. Fewer than 2.5 million PBMC per well were cultured in IMDM with about 5.1% human AB serum, around 10 IU/ml IL-2 and gentamicin, plus 10 ug/ml peptides. Half of the culture medium was replaced with fresh IL-2-containing medium on days 3 and 7. Unless noted otherwise, every peptide stimulation condition was cultured in triplicate wells. PBMC were separated from whole blood using Ficoll-Paque Plus gradient centrifugation and were then either cryopreserved at -140C or used fresh. The overlapping peptide pools covered the spike proteins of SARS-CoV-2 and of the common cold coronaviruses HCoV-NL63, HCoV-OC43 and HCoV-229E. The QIAamp micro DNA kit was used to extract genomic DNA from the cultured CD4+ T cells.

The clonotype was recovered from a human donor who received a COVID-19 vaccine. The source material was CD4+ T cells from PBMCs cultured with HCoV-229E spike peptides, sampled after COVID-19 vaccination. The sample's cell subset or site label, in plain terms: HCoV-229E spike overlapping peptide pool stimulation.

The CDR3 in this case is CASSYYRGGEQYV. The nucleotide sequence is TGTGCCAGCAGTTACTACAGAGGGGGGGAGCAGTACGTC. The chain joins TRBV6-5 to TRBJ2-7, with the D gene tentatively TRBD1 or TRBD2, based on 6 matching bases in each. Reading the germline V gene gives CDR1 MNHEY and CDR2 SVGAGI. V was cut back by 1 base and J by 7 bases, leaving a gap of 11 bases between them. The CDR3 spans 13 residues, from the cysteine through the valine. The CDR3 DNA has 39 bases and is translated from base 1.